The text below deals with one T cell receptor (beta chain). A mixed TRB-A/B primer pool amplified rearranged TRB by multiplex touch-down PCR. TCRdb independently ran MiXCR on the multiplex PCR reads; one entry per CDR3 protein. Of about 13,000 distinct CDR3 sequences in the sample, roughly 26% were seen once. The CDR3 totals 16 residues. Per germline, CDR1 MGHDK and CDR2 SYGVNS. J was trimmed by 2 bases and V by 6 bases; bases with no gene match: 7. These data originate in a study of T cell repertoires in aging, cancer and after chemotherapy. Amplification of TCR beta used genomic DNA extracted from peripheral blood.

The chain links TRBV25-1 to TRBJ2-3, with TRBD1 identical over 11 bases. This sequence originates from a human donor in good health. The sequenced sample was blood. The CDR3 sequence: CASSRGTGGITDTQYF. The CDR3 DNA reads TGTGCCAGCAGCCGGGGGACAGGGGGAATCACAGATACGCAGTATTTT.